These T cell receptor beta chains were read from a single sample in a study of cytomegalovirus exposure and HLA in healthy donors. TCRdb's table, derived via immunoSEQ multiplex PCR, lists solely in-frame clones and lacks some. This sample has about 190,000 clones, with around 84% found just once. The sample was PBMCs. Receptors were obtained from a boy under 10 years old in good health and CMV-seronegative. The CDR3 runs from the conserved cysteine through the conserved F or W. A D gene is named only where the DNA matches it firmly. Only part of the rows carry a size: once, few, many, or a class if the clone is expanded.

d_gene: .; abundance: .; j_gene: TRBJ2-3; len: 13; v_gene: TRBV29-1; CDR3nt: TGCAGCGTTGCCGGTCGGACAGCAGATACGCAGTATTTT; CDR3aa: CSVAGRTADTQYF
d_gene: TRBD1; abundance: .; j_gene: TRBJ2-7; len: 14; v_gene: TRBV18; CDR3nt: TGTGCCAGCAACGACAGGGTCCTAACCTACGAGCAGTACTTC; CDR3aa: CASNDRVLTYEQYF
d_gene: .; abundance: few; j_gene: TRBJ1-1; len: 11; v_gene: TRBV6-5; CDR3nt: TGTGCCAGGGCTAGGAACACTGAAGCTTTCTTT; CDR3aa: CARARNTEAFF
d_gene: TRBD1; abundance: .; j_gene: TRBJ2-1; len: 15; v_gene: TRBV7-2; CDR3nt: TGTGCCAGCCCCGGAGGGGACAGGTCCTACAATGAGCAGTTCTTC; CDR3aa: CASPGGDRSYNEQFF
d_gene: .; abundance: .; j_gene: TRBJ1-1; len: 16; v_gene: TRBV12-2; CDR3nt: TGTGCAAGTCGCCTAGGAGGGCAGGGGAGAGTGGCTGAAGCTTTCTTT; CDR3aa: CASRLGGQGRVAEAFF
d_gene: .; abundance: .; j_gene: TRBJ2-2; len: 17; v_gene: TRBV7-6; CDR3nt: TGTGCCAGCAGCTTAAGGGGGTCCAGGGGGAACACCGGGGAGCTGTTTTTT; CDR3aa: CASSLRGSRGNTGELFF
d_gene: .; abundance: few; j_gene: TRBJ1-1; len: 13; v_gene: TRBV6-1; CDR3nt: TGTGCCAGCAGTGACAAAATGAACACTGAAGCTTTCTTT; CDR3aa: CASSDKMNTEAFF
d_gene: .; abundance: .; j_gene: TRBJ2-7; len: 13; v_gene: TRBV7-9; CDR3nt: TGTGCCAGCAGCCGGGATAGCTCCTACGAGCAGTACTTC; CDR3aa: CASSRDSSYEQYF
d_gene: TRBD1; abundance: .; j_gene: TRBJ1-1; len: 13; v_gene: TRBV6-1; CDR3nt: TGTGCCAGCAGTGGACAGGGCGTGGGGGGAGCTTTCTTT; CDR3aa: CASSGQGVGGAFF
d_gene: .; abundance: .; j_gene: TRBJ1-2; len: 15; v_gene: TRBV5-1; CDR3nt: TGCGCCAGCAGCTTGGAGCGGGTGGAAAGCCATGGCTACACCTTC; CDR3aa: CASSLERVESHGYTF
d_gene: TRBD2; abundance: .; j_gene: TRBJ2-3; len: 12; v_gene: TRBV6-5; CDR3nt: TGTGCCAGCAGTGAGCGGGGGGGTACGCAGTATTTT; CDR3aa: CASSERGGTQYF
d_gene: .; abundance: .; j_gene: TRBJ2-2; len: 15; v_gene: TRBV28; CDR3nt: TGTGCCAGCAGCCCCTCGCCCCACAGGACCGGGGAGCTGTTTTTT; CDR3aa: CASSPSPHRTGELFF
d_gene: .; abundance: .; j_gene: TRBJ2-1; len: 14; v_gene: TRBV5-4; CDR3nt: TGTGCCAGCAGCTTGGACGGGACTGCCCATGAGCAGTTCTTC; CDR3aa: CASSLDGTAHEQFF
d_gene: .; abundance: .; j_gene: TRBJ1-4; len: 11; v_gene: TRBV2; CDR3nt: TGTGCCAGCAACCTGTTAGGGGAACTGTTTTTT; CDR3aa: CASNLLGELFF
d_gene: TRBD1; abundance: once; j_gene: TRBJ1-1; len: 18; v_gene: TRBV7-9; CDR3nt: TGTGCCAGCAGCTCGGGGATTATCCGCCGGACAGGGGGCTCTGAAGCTTTCTTT; CDR3aa: CASSSGIIRRTGGSEAFF
d_gene: TRBD2; abundance: .; j_gene: TRBJ2-7; len: 15; v_gene: TRBV7-9; CDR3nt: TGTGCCAGCAGCTTAGAGCGGGAGGTTCCCTACGAGCAGTACTTC; CDR3aa: CASSLEREVPYEQYF
d_gene: TRBD2; abundance: .; j_gene: TRBJ2-1; len: 16; v_gene: TRBV27; CDR3nt: TGTGCCAGCAGTTTTGTCGGGGAGCGGGATGACAATGAGCAGTTCTTC; CDR3aa: CASSFVGERDDNEQFF
d_gene: TRBD1; abundance: .; j_gene: TRBJ2-3; len: 14; v_gene: TRBV27; CDR3nt: TGTGCCATCAGGACAGGGTGGGGGACAGATACGCAGTATTTT; CDR3aa: CAIRTGWGTDTQYF
d_gene: .; abundance: .; j_gene: TRBJ1-1; len: 13; v_gene: TRBV28; CDR3nt: TGTGCCAGCACCGCACCCGGGGTAGTAGAAGCTTTCTTT; CDR3aa: CASTAPGVVEAFF
d_gene: .; abundance: .; j_gene: TRBJ1-5; len: 18; v_gene: TRBV5-6; CDR3nt: TGTGCCAGCAGCCCGACCGGGACTGAGAAGAATAGCAATCAGCCCCAGCATTTT; CDR3aa: CASSPTGTEKNSNQPQHF
d_gene: TRBD2; abundance: once; j_gene: TRBJ2-1; len: 18; v_gene: TRBV28; CDR3nt: TGTGCCAGCAGTTCTTTAGGGCTAGCGGGAGCAACAATTAATGAGCAGTTCTTC; CDR3aa: CASSSLGLAGATINEQFF
d_gene: .; abundance: .; j_gene: TRBJ1-2; len: 13; v_gene: TRBV28; CDR3nt: TGTGCCAGCAGTCCCCACAGGGTAGGGAGCTACACCTTC; CDR3aa: CASSPHRVGSYTF
d_gene: .; abundance: .; j_gene: TRBJ1-3; len: 16; v_gene: TRBV6-1; CDR3nt: TGTGCCAGCAGTGATTTGGCCCGGGGAGCTGGAAACACCATATATTTT; CDR3aa: CASSDLARGAGNTIYF
d_gene: TRBD2; abundance: .; j_gene: TRBJ2-3; len: 14; v_gene: TRBV6-1; CDR3nt: TGTGCCATCCTTGGACTAGCGGCCACAGATACGCAGTATTTT; CDR3aa: CAILGLAATDTQYF
d_gene: TRBD1; abundance: .; j_gene: TRBJ1-5; len: 15; v_gene: TRBV4-1; CDR3nt: TGCGCCAGCAGCCATGGGGACAGCGGACATCAGCCCCAGCATTTT; CDR3aa: CASSHGDSGHQPQHF
d_gene: .; abundance: .; j_gene: TRBJ2-1; len: 15; v_gene: TRBV5-4; CDR3nt: TGTGCCAGCAGCAAACCCACAGGGACAAACAATGAGCAGTTCTTC; CDR3aa: CASSKPTGTNNEQFF
d_gene: TRBD1; abundance: .; j_gene: TRBJ1-1; len: 14; v_gene: TRBV27; CDR3nt: TGCGCCAGCAAACAGGGGACAATGAACACTGAAGCTTTCTTT; CDR3aa: CASKQGTMNTEAFF
d_gene: TRBD1; abundance: once; j_gene: TRBJ1-5; len: 14; v_gene: TRBV6-5; CDR3nt: TGTGCCAGCGGGGGACAGGGTTACAATCAGCCCCAGCATTTT; CDR3aa: CASGGQGYNQPQHF
d_gene: .; abundance: .; j_gene: TRBJ2-2; len: 12; v_gene: TRBV29-1; CDR3nt: TGCAGCGTTGTTGGAGGAACCGGGGAGCTGTTTTTT; CDR3aa: CSVVGGTGELFF
d_gene: .; abundance: .; j_gene: TRBJ1-2; len: 13; v_gene: TRBV9; CDR3nt: TGTGCCAGCAGCTTGGTGGGGGGGCCTGGCTACACCTTC; CDR3aa: CASSLVGGPGYTF
d_gene: .; abundance: .; j_gene: TRBJ2-1; len: 12; v_gene: TRBV7-6; CDR3nt: TGTGCCAGCAGCTTTGGGCACGGTGAGCAGTTCTTC; CDR3aa: CASSFGHGEQFF
d_gene: .; abundance: .; j_gene: TRBJ1-2; len: 11; v_gene: TRBV29-1; CDR3nt: TGCAGCGTGGTAGGGGAGGATGGCTACACCTTC; CDR3aa: CSVVGEDGYTF
d_gene: .; abundance: .; j_gene: TRBJ2-1; len: 18; v_gene: TRBV28; CDR3nt: TGTGCCAGCAGTTTAAGGGGGATGAGGTTCCCGAATGGCAATGAGCAGTTCTTC; CDR3aa: CASSLRGMRFPNGNEQFF
d_gene: .; abundance: .; j_gene: TRBJ1-5; len: 14; v_gene: TRBV6-5; CDR3nt: TGTGCCAGCAGTTACTCGGGAGGGGATCAGCCCCAGCATTTT; CDR3aa: CASSYSGGDQPQHF
d_gene: TRBD1; abundance: .; j_gene: TRBJ1-2; len: 12; v_gene: TRBV28; CDR3nt: TGTGCCAGTTACAGGGGCGGGAAGGGCTACACCTTC; CDR3aa: CASYRGGKGYTF
d_gene: TRBD1; abundance: .; j_gene: TRBJ2-3; len: 14; v_gene: TRBV7-9; CDR3nt: TGTGCCAGCAGCCCGGGACAGGGAACAGATACGCAGTATTTT; CDR3aa: CASSPGQGTDTQYF
d_gene: .; abundance: few; j_gene: TRBJ1-1; len: 13; v_gene: TRBV21-1; CDR3nt: TGTGCCAGCAGCGAGGAGCGCCTCACTGAAGCTTTCTTT; CDR3aa: CASSEERLTEAFF
d_gene: TRBD1; abundance: .; j_gene: TRBJ1-1; len: 16; v_gene: TRBV6-1; CDR3nt: TGTGCCAGCAGTGAACTATACAGGGGCGTGAACACTGAAGCTTTCTTT; CDR3aa: CASSELYRGVNTEAFF
d_gene: TRBD1; abundance: .; j_gene: TRBJ1-5; len: 14; v_gene: TRBV28; CDR3nt: TGTGCCAGCAGTTCCACAGGGGGCGGGCAGCCCCAGCATTTT; CDR3aa: CASSSTGGGQPQHF
d_gene: .; abundance: .; j_gene: TRBJ2-2; len: 13; v_gene: TRBV2; CDR3nt: TGTGCCAGCAGTGAAATTGTAGCCGGGGAGCTGTTTTTT; CDR3aa: CASSEIVAGELFF